Reported below is one T cell receptor (beta chain). As yet, its antigen is unknown. Repertoires were generated with immunoSEQ multiplex PCR, while TCRdb's copy carries only in-frame clones and drops some. This table holds 95,000 to 150,000 clones, around 94% found once. The data originate from a study of T cell responses to AZD1222 COVID-19 vaccine. About the study: Timing groups of about 4 and about 12 weeks for second doses were pooled.

The CDR3 totals 19 residues. J was trimmed by 5 bases and V by 4 bases; bases with no gene match: 13. CDR1 is SGHRS and CDR2 is YFSETQ in the germline V gene. General observations from the study: No repertoire was sampled before or during the peak T cell response, only after it.

Sequences were derived from peripheral blood, sampled on day 0 of AZD1222 vaccination. This sequence originates from an adult in good health. V is TRBV5-1 and J is TRBJ2-1; 15 nucleotides match TRBD2. CDR3 sequence: CASSRGLAGGRRYNNEQFF. CDR3 nucleotides: TGCGCCAGCAGCCGGGGACTAGCGGGGGGCCGGAGGTATAACAATGAGCAGTTCTTC.